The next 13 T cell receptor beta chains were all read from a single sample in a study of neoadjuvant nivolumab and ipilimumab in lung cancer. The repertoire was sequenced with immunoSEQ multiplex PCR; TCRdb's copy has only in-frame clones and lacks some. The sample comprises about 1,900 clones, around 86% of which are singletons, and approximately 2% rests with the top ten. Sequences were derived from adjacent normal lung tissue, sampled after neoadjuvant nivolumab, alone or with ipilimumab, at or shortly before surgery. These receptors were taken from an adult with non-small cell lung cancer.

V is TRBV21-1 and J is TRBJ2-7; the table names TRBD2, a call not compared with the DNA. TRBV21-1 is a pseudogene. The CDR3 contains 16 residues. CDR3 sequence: CASSKLGGYPSWEQYF. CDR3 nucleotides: TGTGCCAGCAGCAAATTGGGAGGGTACCCCTCTTGGGAGCAGTACTTC.

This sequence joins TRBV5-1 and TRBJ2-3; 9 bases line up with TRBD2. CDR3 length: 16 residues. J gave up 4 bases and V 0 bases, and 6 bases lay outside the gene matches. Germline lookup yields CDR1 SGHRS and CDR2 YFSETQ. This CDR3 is CASSLVGGRAADTQYF. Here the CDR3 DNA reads TGCGCCAGCAGCTTGGTTGGCGGGAGGGCCGCAGATACGCAGTATTTT.

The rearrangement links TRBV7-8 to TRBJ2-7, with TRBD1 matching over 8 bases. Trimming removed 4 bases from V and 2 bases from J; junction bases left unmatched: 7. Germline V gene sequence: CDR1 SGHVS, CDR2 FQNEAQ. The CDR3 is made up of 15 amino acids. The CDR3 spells CASSSRQGPTYEQYF. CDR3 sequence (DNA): TGTGCCAGCAGCTCACGACAGGGGCCGACCTACGAGCAGTACTTC.

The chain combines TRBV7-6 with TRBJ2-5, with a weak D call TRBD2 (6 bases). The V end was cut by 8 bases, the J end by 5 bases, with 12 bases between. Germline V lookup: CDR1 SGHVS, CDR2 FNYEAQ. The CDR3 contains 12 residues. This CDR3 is CASSGVGETQYF. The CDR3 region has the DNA TGTGCCAGCTCGGGGGTCGGGGAGACCCAGTACTTC.

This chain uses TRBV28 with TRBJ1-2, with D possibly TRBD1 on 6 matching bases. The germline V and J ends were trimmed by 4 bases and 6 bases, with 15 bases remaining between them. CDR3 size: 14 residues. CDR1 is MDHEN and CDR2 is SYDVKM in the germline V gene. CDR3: CASSSGTRKDGYTF. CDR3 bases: TGTGCCAGCAGTTCAGGGACAAGGAAGGATGGCTACACCTTC.

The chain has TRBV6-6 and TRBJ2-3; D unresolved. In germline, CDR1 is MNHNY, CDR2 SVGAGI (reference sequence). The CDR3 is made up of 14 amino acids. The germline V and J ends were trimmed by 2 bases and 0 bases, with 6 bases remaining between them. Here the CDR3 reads CASSYTRSTDTQYF. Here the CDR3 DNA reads TGTGCCAGCAGTTACACAAGGAGCACAGATACGCAGTATTTT.

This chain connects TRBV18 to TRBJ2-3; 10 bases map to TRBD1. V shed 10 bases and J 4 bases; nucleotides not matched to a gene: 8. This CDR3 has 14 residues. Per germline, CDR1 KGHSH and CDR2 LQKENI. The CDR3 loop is CATSRGQGSDTQYF. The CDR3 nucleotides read TGTGCCACCTCTCGGGGACAGGGGTCAGATACGCAGTATTTT.

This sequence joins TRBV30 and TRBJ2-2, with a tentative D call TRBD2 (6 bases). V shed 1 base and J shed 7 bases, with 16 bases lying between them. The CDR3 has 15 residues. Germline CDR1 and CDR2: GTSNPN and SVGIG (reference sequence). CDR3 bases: TGTGCCTGGAGTGGTAACCGGGACTCCGGCGGGGAGCTGTTTTTT. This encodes CAWSGNRDSGGELFF.

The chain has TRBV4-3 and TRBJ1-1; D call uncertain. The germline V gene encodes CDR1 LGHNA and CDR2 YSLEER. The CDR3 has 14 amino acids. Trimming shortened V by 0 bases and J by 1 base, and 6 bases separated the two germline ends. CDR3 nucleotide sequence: TGCGCCAGCAGCCAAGATGTAACGAACACTGAAGCTTTCTTT. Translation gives CASSQDVTNTEAFF.

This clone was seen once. CDR3 amino acids: CASTDRTKTYEQYF. The CDR3 DNA follows: TGTGCCAGCACTGACCGGACAAAAACCTACGAGCAGTACTTC. The chain joins TRBV25-1 to TRBJ2-7, with D tentatively TRBD1 (5 bases). V was pared by 7 bases and J by 2 bases, with 15 bases between. Germline V gene sequence: CDR1 MGHDK, CDR2 SYGVNS. This CDR3 comprises 14 residues.

CDR3 nucleotide sequence: TGTGCCAGCAGCATGCGATTGGGGTCTAATAGCAATCAGCCCCAGCATTTT. Its translation: CASSMRLGSNSNQPQHF. The chain combines TRBV28 with TRBJ1-5; D is uncertain. Germline CDR1 and CDR2: MDHEN and SYDVKM. The CDR3 spans 17 residues. V was trimmed by 6 bases and J by 0 bases, leaving 18 bases between them.

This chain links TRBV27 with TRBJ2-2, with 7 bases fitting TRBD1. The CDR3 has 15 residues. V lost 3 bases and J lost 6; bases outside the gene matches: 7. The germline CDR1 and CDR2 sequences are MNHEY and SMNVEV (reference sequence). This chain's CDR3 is CASSFGPGGAGELFF. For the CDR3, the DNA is TGTGCCAGCAGTTTTGGGCCAGGGGGTGCCGGGGAGCTGTTTTTT.

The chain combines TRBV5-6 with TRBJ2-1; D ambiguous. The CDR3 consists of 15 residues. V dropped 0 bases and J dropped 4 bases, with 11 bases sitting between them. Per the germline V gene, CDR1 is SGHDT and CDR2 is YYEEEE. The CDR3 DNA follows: TGTGCCAGCAGCTTGGGTCAGGCTACATACAATGAGCAGTTCTTC. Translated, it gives CASSLGQATYNEQFF.